These 27 T cell receptor beta chains originate from one sample sequenced in a study of shared T cell receptors in the human thymus (dated by TCRdb to the early 2020s). Library preparation used the immunoSEQ multiplex PCR assay. In TCRdb, the immuneACCESS table is reduced to in-frame sequences with V and J assigned. These tables do not hold every clone; where another copy was compared, an unresolved V gene accounts for under half, and the others remain unexplained. A total of 700,000 to 750,000 clones appear in this sample, roughly 85% of them only once. Together, the top ten hold around 0.01% of the sample. This sample also belongs to another study, concerning human thymus T cells.

The sequenced sample consisted of thymocytes. The receptors here all came from a girl under three years old with a congenital heart defect. Donor details come from another sample of the same person, matched by shared clones.

V is TRBV11-2 and J is TRBJ2-1; possibly TRBD2 for D (5 bases). V was clipped by 3 bases and J by 1 base, with 16 bases between them. CDR1 and CDR2 (germline): SGHAT, FQNNGV. The length of the CDR3 is 17 residues. The CDR3 sequence: CASSFRGLQRSYNEQFF. Here the CDR3 DNA reads TGTGCCAGCAGCTTCCGCGGGCTTCAGCGATCCTACAATGAGCAGTTCTTC.

This clone was detected once. J is TRBJ2-3 and V is TRBV7-2, with D tentatively TRBD2 (6 bases). CDR3 length: 15 residues. Germline V CDR1 and CDR2: SGHTA, FQGNSA. V was pared by 5 bases and J by 0 bases, with 12 bases between. The CDR3 nucleotides read TGTGCCAGCAGCCCCGGGAGAAGGAGCACAGATACGCAGTATTTT. Residues: CASSPGRRSTDTQYF.

The chain recombines TRBV9 with TRBJ2-1; 13 bases agree with TRBD2. Per the germline V gene, CDR1 is SGDLS and CDR2 is YYNGEE. The CDR3 consists of 13 residues. V gave up 7 bases and J gave up 5 bases; unmatched junction bases: 0. This CDR3 is CASGTSGDNEQFF. For the CDR3, the DNA is TGTGCCAGCGGGACTAGCGGGGACAATGAGCAGTTCTTC.

V gene TRBV28 combines with J gene TRBJ2-7, with a possible D match to TRBD1 (7 bases). Trimming cost V 5 bases and J 3 bases, with 17 bases left between them. CDR3 size: 15 residues. CDR1 is MDHEN and CDR2 is SYDVKM in the germline V gene. The DNA for the CDR3 is TGTGCCAGCAGTCCCAGCCAGGGGGGTAACTACGAGCAGTACTTC. It is translated as CASSPSQGGNYEQYF. The full variable domain, completed using reference TRBV28 and TRBJ2-7, is DVKVTQSSRYLVKRTGEKVFLECVQDMDHENMFWYRQDPGLGLRLIYFSYDVKMKEKGDIPEGYSVSREKKERFSLILESASTNQTSMYLCASSPSQGGNYEQYFGPGTRLTVT.

This chain joins TRBV6-6 and TRBJ1-1; no firm D call. Per the germline V gene, CDR1 is MNHNY and CDR2 is SVGAGI (reference sequence). Trimming removed 5 bases at V and 5 bases at J, with 18 bases between. This CDR3 spans 15 amino acids. The CDR3 here is CASSVGRLRVTEAFF. The CDR3 nucleotides read TGTGCCAGCAGTGTAGGGAGGTTAAGGGTGACTGAAGCTTTCTTT.

DNA of the CDR3: TGTGCCAGCAGCTTAGTTCGTAGGGGTGTAGCTTTCTTT. Its translation is CASSLVRRGVAFF. The chain combines TRBV7-9 with TRBJ1-1; D perhaps matches TRBD1 (5 bases). In germline, CDR1 is SEHNR, CDR2 FQNEAQ (reference sequence). The V end lost 1 base, the J end lost 10 bases, and 13 bases lay between the germline ends. The length of the CDR3 is 13 residues.

The chain couples TRBV2 to TRBJ2-5; 7 bases line up with TRBD1. Germline trimming cut 6 bases from V and 3 bases from J; bases unmatched to any gene: 10. CDR3 size: 15 residues. Germline values: CDR1 SNHLY, CDR2 FYNNEI. In nucleotides, the CDR3 is TGTGCCAGCAGAAGTTTACAGGGGCAGGAAGAGACCCAGTACTTC. Protein sequence: CASRSLQGQEETQYF.

V is TRBV19 and J is TRBJ1-5; TRBD1 aligns across 9 bases. This CDR3 has 15 amino acids. CDR1 and CDR2 from the germline V gene are LNHDA and SQIVND (reference sequence). V lost 5 bases, J lost 5 bases, and 7 bases stayed unmatched. CDR3 in DNA: TGTGCCAGTAGTGCCGGGACAGGGATGGATCAGCCCCAGCATTTT. Translated, it gives CASSAGTGMDQPQHF.

V gene TRBV7-9 combines with J gene TRBJ1-2, with unresolved D. The CDR3 is made up of 12 amino acids. Germline V gives CDR1 SEHNR, CDR2 FQNEAQ (reference sequence). The V gene lost 5 bases and the J gene lost 6 bases, with 10 bases spanning the gap. CDR3 amino acids: CASSRGRNGYTF. The CDR3 coding sequence is TGTGCCAGCAGCCGAGGGCGGAATGGCTACACCTTC. The whole variable domain, filled in from reference TRBV7-9 and TRBJ1-2, reads DTGVSQNPRHKITKRGQNVTFRCDPISEHNRLYWYRQTLGQGPEFLTYFQNEAQLEKSRLLSDRFSAERPKGSFSTLEIQRTEQGDSAMYLCASSRGRNGYTFGSGTRLTVV.

The V call is TRBV5-5, the J call TRBJ2-7, with D possibly matching TRBD1 (6 bases). The CDR3 is 15 amino acids. Germline V gene data show CDR1 as SGHKS and CDR2 as YYEKEE (reference sequence). V was clipped by 3 bases and J by 1 base, with 14 bases between them. CDR3 in DNA: TGTGCCAGCAGCTCCCCTTGGACAGAATCCTACGAGCAGTACTTC. This codes for CASSSPWTESYEQYF.

The chain joins TRBV11-2 to TRBJ1-5; D gene unclear. Germline CDR1 is SGHAT and CDR2 is FQNNGV. V lost 3 bases, J lost 2 bases, and 5 bases lay in between. This CDR3 contains 13 residues. The CDR3 region is CASSFQGNQPQHF. The DNA of the CDR3 is TGTGCCAGCAGCTTCCAGGGCAATCAGCCCCAGCATTTT. The full variable domain, with the rest looked up from reference TRBV11-2 and TRBJ1-5, is EAGVAQSPRYKIIEKRQSVAFWCNPISGHATLYWYQQILGQGPKLLIQFQNNGVVDDSQLPKDRFSAERLKGVDSTLKIQPAKLEDSAVYLCASSFQGNQPQHFGDGTRLSIL.

The chain employs TRBV6-1 and TRBJ2-4; D not resolved. V was shortened by 1 base and J by 0 bases, with 10 bases between the two germline ends. CDR1 MNHNS and CDR2 SASEGT come from the germline V gene. The CDR3 sequence is 16 residues long. CDR3 region: CASSEEDRLAKNIQYF. The CDR3 DNA reads as TGTGCCAGCAGTGAAGAGGATAGACTAGCCAAAAACATTCAGTACTTC.

This chain connects TRBV13 to TRBJ2-1; TRBD2 agrees at 12 bases. This CDR3 has 17 amino acids. J was trimmed by 6 bases and V by 2 bases; bases with no gene match: 8. Germline V CDR1 and CDR2: PRHDT, FYEKMQ (reference sequence). The CDR3 bases are TGTGCCAGCAGCTTACGACGGGGACTAGCGGGTACCAATGAGCAGTTCTTC. Its protein product is CASSLRRGLAGTNEQFF.

This chain uses TRBV7-9 with TRBJ1-2, with 8 bases lining up with TRBD1. This CDR3 has 12 residues. The J segment lost 12 bases and the V segment lost 3 bases, leaving 6 bases of the junction unmatched. Looked up from germline, CDR1 is SEHNR and CDR2 is FQNEAQ (reference sequence). CDR3 protein: CASSFGQGGDTF. The CDR3 region has the DNA TGTGCCAGCAGCTTCGGACAGGGTGGGGACACCTTC.

The rearrangement links TRBV10-1 to TRBJ1-3; the D is unclear. Germline V gene sequence: CDR1 WNHNN, CDR2 SYGVQD (reference sequence). The CDR3 spans 14 residues. V lost 4 bases and J 0 bases, leaving 7 bases between the germline ends. The CDR3 region has the DNA TGCGCCAGCAGTGTGGAGAGCTCTGGAAACACCATATATTTT. This translates into CASSVESSGNTIYF.

V and J are TRBV7-8 and TRBJ1-2, with D possibly being TRBD1 (5 bases). CDR1 is SGHVS, CDR2 FQNEAQ, per germline. This CDR3 is 15 amino acids long. The germline V and J ends were trimmed by 1 base and 4 bases, with 13 bases remaining between them. CDR3: CASSLEGREGYGYTF. CDR3 DNA sequence: TGTGCCAGCAGCTTAGAAGGCAGGGAAGGCTATGGCTACACCTTC.

The chain links TRBV4-1 to TRBJ1-1; D call uncertain. The CDR3 covers 17 residues. Germline V gene data show CDR1 as MGHRA and CDR2 as YSYEKL. V lost 0 bases and J 6 bases, leaving 20 bases between the germline ends. The CDR3 reads CASSQDRVGEHHAEAFF. CDR3 DNA: TGCGCCAGCAGCCAAGATCGAGTTGGGGAGCACCACGCTGAAGCTTTCTTT.

J is TRBJ2-5 and V is TRBV7-9, with TRBD2 as a possible D gene (5 bases). V lost 0 bases, J lost 5 bases, and 10 bases lay in between. CDR1 and CDR2 (germline): SEHNR, FQNEAQ (reference sequence). This CDR3 has 14 amino acids. The chain's CDR3 is CASSLAEGGETQYF. CDR3 DNA: TGTGCCAGCAGCTTAGCCGAGGGTGGGGAGACCCAGTACTTC.

The rearrangement links TRBV21-1 to TRBJ1-2. TRBV21-1 is termed a pseudogene. This CDR3 spans 19 amino acids. CDR3: CASPPGSSGVRGTNYGYTF. The CDR3 DNA sequence: TGTGCCAGTCCCCCGGGCTCGAGCGGGGTTAGAGGGACTAACTATGGCTACACCTTC.

The V and J genes are TRBV10-1 and TRBJ2-2; 9 bases fit TRBD1. The CDR3 spans 16 residues. Germline assignment: CDR1 WNHNN and CDR2 SYGVQD (reference sequence). J was trimmed by 7 bases and V by 3 bases; bases with no gene match: 9. CDR3 DNA: TGCGCCAGCAGTGAACGAAAGGACAGGGGAAGCGGGGAGCTGTTTTTT. Translated, it gives CASSERKDRGSGELFF.

In this sample, this clone turned up once. V gene TRBV9 combines with J gene TRBJ1-6, with TRBD1 identical over 10 bases. The germline V gene encodes CDR1 SGDLS and CDR2 YYNGEE. The CDR3 contains 17 residues. J was trimmed by 10 bases and V by 0 bases; bases with no gene match: 10. The CDR3 region has the DNA TGTGCCAGCAGCGTAGGGGGAGGGGACAGGGGAAGATCACCCCTCCACTTT. Protein: CASSVGGGDRGRSPLHF.

The chain couples TRBV27 to TRBJ2-7; D remains ambiguous. Looked up from germline, CDR1 is MNHEY and CDR2 is SMNVEV (reference sequence). CDR3 length: 15 amino acids. Trimming left V 6 bases short and J 3 bases short, with 18 bases between. CDR3 sequence reads: CASSYEYGRNYEQYF. The CDR3 DNA reads TGTGCCAGCAGCTACGAGTACGGCAGGAACTACGAGCAGTACTTC.

This chain connects TRBV28 to TRBJ1-1; 8 bases map to TRBD1. J was trimmed by 4 bases and V by 6 bases; bases with no gene match: 7. Germline CDR1 is MDHEN and CDR2 is SYDVKM. The CDR3 contains 14 residues. The CDR3 bases are TGTGCCAGCAGGGATCCAGGGGGCCGCACTGAAGCTTTCTTT. Amino acids: CASRDPGGRTEAFF.

Here the CDR3 reads CASSLVQVKGDRGSDTQYF. Here the CDR3 DNA reads TGTGCCAGCAGCTTGGTGCAGGTAAAAGGGGACAGGGGGTCAGATACGCAGTATTTT. The chain has TRBV5-6 and TRBJ2-3; 11 bases map to TRBD1. CDR3 length equals 19 residues. Germline assignment: CDR1 SGHDT and CDR2 YYEEEE. The trim removed 0 bases at V and 4 bases at J, leaving 13 bases unmatched. Drawing the rest from reference TRBV5-6 and TRBJ2-3, the complete variable domain is DAGVTQSPTHLIKTRGQQVTLRCSPKSGHDTVSWYQQALGQGPQFIFQYYEEEERQRGNFPDRFSGHQFPNYSSELNVNALLLGDSALYLCASSLVQVKGDRGSDTQYFGPGTRLTVL.

This sequence joins TRBV5-1 and TRBJ2-2; TRBD1 matches at 7 bases. This CDR3 has 14 residues. Germline assignment: CDR1 SGHRS and CDR2 YFSETQ. V shed 3 bases and J 3 bases; nucleotides not matched to a gene: 2. The CDR3 loop is CASSWDSYTGELFF. The DNA for the CDR3 is TGCGCCAGCAGCTGGGACAGCTACACCGGGGAGCTGTTTTTT.

V gene TRBV27 combines with J gene TRBJ2-5; 10 bases map to TRBD2. The CDR3 runs to 17 residues. The germline CDR1 and CDR2 sequences are MNHEY and SMNVEV (reference sequence). V lost 3 bases and J lost 9; bases outside the gene matches: 16. This chain's CDR3 is CASSFILAGNLPGPQYF. CDR3 DNA sequence: TGTGCCAGCAGTTTCATACTAGCGGGGAACCTCCCAGGGCCCCAGTACTTC.

The chain combines TRBV7-9 with TRBJ2-3; 10 positions agree with TRBD2. CDR3 size: 17 residues. J gave up 2 bases and V 5 bases, and 10 bases lay outside the gene matches. CDR1 and CDR2 from the germline V gene are SEHNR and FQNEAQ (reference sequence). The CDR3: CASSNQPSGGHTDTQYF. In DNA form, the CDR3 reads TGTGCCAGCAGCAACCAACCTAGCGGGGGCCACACAGATACGCAGTATTTT.